This is a list of T cell receptor beta chains from one sample in a study of blood T cells in healthy people across ages. MiXCR, applied by TCRdb to the 5' RACE reads, yields one record per CDR3 protein. Among roughly 500,000 distinct CDR3 sequences listed, approximately 25% were seen once. The sample consisted of blood. These receptors came from a woman in her 70s in good health. Each CDR3 is given with its conserved first and last residue. Each record gives: J gene, V gene, clone size, D gene, CDR3 length, CDR3 protein, CDR3 DNA. The D gene is left open where the match is weak. Clone size appears in some rows only: once, few, many, or a class for an expanded clone.

TRBJ1-2 | TRBV6-1 | . | . | 16 | CASSEAGRGHNYGYTF | TGTGCCAGCAGTGAAGCAGGCAGGGGCCATAACTATGGCTACACCTTC
TRBJ1-4 | TRBV20-1 | . | TRBD1 | 14 | CNARDGTGGEKLFF | TGCAATGCTAGAGATGGGACAGGTGGTGAAAAACTGTTTTTT
TRBJ1-2 | TRBV5-5 | few | . | 16 | CASSQVGPLSPGGYTF | TGTGCCAGCAGCCAGGTGGGGCCTCTATCTCCGGGTGGCTACACCTTC
TRBJ1-5 | TRBV12-3/TRBV12-4 | . | TRBD1 | 15 | CASTLTGESNQPQHF | TGTGCCAGCACTCTGACAGGGGAGAGCAATCAGCCCCAGCATTTT
TRBJ2-5 | TRBV5-1 | few | . | 15 | CASSVMDRRKETQYF | TGCGCCAGCAGCGTAATGGACAGACGTAAGGAGACCCAGTACTTC
TRBJ2-7 | TRBV5-1 | . | . | 14 | CASSLKGTGHEQYF | TGCGCCAGCAGCTTAAAGGGAACAGGGCACGAGCAGTACTTC
TRBJ1-1 | TRBV6-5 | . | . | 14 | CASSYRFGSTEAFF | TGTGCCAGCAGTTACCGGTTCGGGAGTACTGAAGCTTTCTTT
TRBJ2-2 | TRBV5-1 | . | TRBD1 | 18 | CASSPRTGSWANTGELFF | TGCGCCAGCAGCCCGCGGACAGGGAGTTGGGCGAACACCGGGGAGCTGTTTTTT
TRBJ1-1 | TRBV6-2/TRBV6-3 | . | . | 13 | CASSYAAVPEAFF | TGTGCCAGCAGTTACGCGGCAGTCCCTGAAGCTTTCTTT
TRBJ2-1 | TRBV7-9 | . | . | 14 | CASSASGPHNEQFF | TGTGCCAGCAGTGCGTCCGGGCCCCACAATGAGCAGTTCTTC
TRBJ2-2 | TRBV20-1 | . | TRBD2 | 15 | CSAVGLAGDTGELFF | TGCAGTGCTGTTGGACTAGCGGGGGACACCGGGGAGCTGTTTTTT
TRBJ2-1 | TRBV20-1 | many | TRBD2 | 15 | CSARVGGGAYNEQFF | TGCAGTGCTAGAGTCGGCGGGGGGGCCTACAATGAGCAGTTCTTC
TRBJ1-2 | TRBV5-1 | . | . | 14 | CAGSLEQGVRGYTF | TGCGCCGGCAGCTTGGAACAGGGAGTGCGTGGCTACACCTTC
TRBJ2-7 | TRBV11-2 | . | . | 16 | CASGLVEGPGAYEQYF | TGTGCCAGCGGCTTAGTAGAAGGACCGGGCGCCTACGAGCAGTACTTC
TRBJ2-7 | TRBV6-5 | few | . | 14 | CACSYGQGSYEQYF | TGTGCCTGCAGTTACGGGCAGGGCTCCTACGAGCAGTACTTC
TRBJ2-5 | TRBV19 | . | TRBD2 | 16 | CASSIRRAGARETQYF | TGTGCCAGTAGTATTCGTCGAGCGGGGGCTCGGGAGACCCAGTACTTC
TRBJ2-5 | TRBV6-6 | few | TRBD2 | 16 | CASSPPGAGVQETQYF | TGTGCCAGCAGCCCCCCGGGAGCGGGGGTTCAAGAGACCCAGTACTTC
TRBJ2-5 | TRBV10-3 | . | TRBD1 | 13 | CAISSGTEETQYF | TGTGCCATCAGCTCCGGGACAGAAGAGACCCAGTACTTC
TRBJ2-4 | TRBV12-3/TRBV12-4 | . | . | 16 | CASRETELKTKNIQYF | TGTGCCAGCAGGGAGACAGAGCTAAAAACCAAAAACATTCAGTACTTC
TRBJ2-2 | TRBV25-1 | . | . | 13 | CASSDPPSRELFF | TGTGCCAGCAGTGACCCCCCATCTAGGGAGCTGTTTTTT
TRBJ2-6 | TRBV20-1 | few | TRBD2 | 15 | CSADPSGGTTNVLTF | TGCAGTGCTGACCCGAGCGGGGGCACCACCAACGTCCTGACTTTC
TRBJ1-1 | TRBV9 | few | TRBD1 | 15 | CASSAKTGGNTEAFF | TGTGCCAGCAGCGCGAAGACAGGGGGCAACACTGAAGCTTTCTTT
TRBJ1-4 | TRBV7-2 | . | . | 19 | CASSKTGAPAWGNDEKLFF | TGTGCCAGCAGTAAAACGGGGGCCCCGGCGTGGGGGAACGATGAAAAACTGTTTTTT
TRBJ2-5 | TRBV6-5 | few | TRBD2 | 15 | CASKRSSGGEETQYF | TGTGCCAGCAAGCGGAGTAGCGGGGGGGAAGAGACCCAGTACTTC
TRBJ1-2 | TRBV29-1 | . | . | 11 | CSVVGSYGYTF | TGCAGCGTTGTGGGGTCGTATGGCTACACCTTC
TRBJ2-4 | TRBV18 | . | . | 14 | CASSERGRENIQYF | TGTGCCAGCTCGGAGAGGGGTCGTGAGAACATTCAGTACTTC
TRBJ2-3 | TRBV20-1 | few | . | 11 | CSAPEGNTQYF | TGCAGTGCGCCAGAGGGGAATACGCAGTATTTT
TRBJ2-1 | TRBV3-1 | once | . | 14 | CASSQEGTNNEQFF | TGTGCCAGCAGCCAAGAGGGGACGAACAATGAGCAGTTCTTC
TRBJ2-6 | TRBV10-3 | . | . | 17 | CAISLGDIYSGANVLTF | TGTGCCATCAGTCTAGGGGACATTTACTCTGGGGCCAACGTCCTGACTTTC
TRBJ2-7 | TRBV20-1 | few | . | 14 | CSAIRPAGKGEQYF | TGCAGTGCCATCCGGCCTGCAGGGAAAGGCGAGCAGTACTTC
TRBJ1-3 | TRBV12-3/TRBV12-4 | few | TRBD1 | 13 | CASSGTGGSTIYF | TGTGCCAGCAGCGGGACAGGGGGAAGCACCATATATTTT
TRBJ2-5 | TRBV7-2 | . | . | 12 | CASSHPRETQYF | TGTGCCAGCAGCCACCCTCGAGAGACCCAGTACTTC
TRBJ1-2 | TRBV6-2/TRBV6-3 | . | TRBD1 | 15 | CASAPRGTGVPGYTF | TGTGCCAGCGCTCCGCGCGGGACAGGGGTACCCGGCTACACCTTC
TRBJ2-5 | TRBV4-2 | . | . | 13 | CASSQFRGETQYF | TGTGCCAGCAGCCAATTCCGCGGAGAGACCCAGTACTTC
TRBJ2-3 | TRBV19 | . | . | 11 | CASRLWDTQYF | TGTGCCAGTAGACTCTGGGATACACAGTATTTT
TRBJ1-1 | TRBV7-8 | . | . | 16 | CASSRLIVTGATEAFF | TGTGCCAGCAGCCGATTGATCGTAACGGGGGCGACCGAAGCTTTCTTT
TRBJ1-4 | TRBV6-6 | many | . | 11 | CASSTVEKLFF | TGTGCCAGCAGTACAGTTGAAAAACTGTTTTTT
TRBJ1-1 | TRBV3-1 | few | . | 17 | CAGSQGSLVAMNTEAFF | TGTGCCGGCAGCCAAGGTTCACTTGTAGCCATGAACACTGAGGCTTTCTTT
TRBJ2-1 | TRBV11-3 | . | . | 13 | CASSLDIFSEQFF | TGTGCCAGCAGCTTAGATATCTTCAGTGAGCAGTTCTTC
TRBJ2-7 | TRBV18 | . | . | 13 | CASSPEGLSVQYF | TGTGCCAGCTCACCTGAGGGGTTGTCTGTGCAGTACTTC
TRBJ2-3 | TRBV10-3 | . | . | 15 | CAISQGTSSTDTQYF | TGTGCCATCAGTCAGGGGACTTCTAGCACGGATACGCAGTATTTT
TRBJ2-1 | TRBV7-2 | . | . | 14 | CASSLGPLGGEQFF | TGTGCCAGCAGCTTAGGCCCGCTTGGGGGTGAGCAGTTCTTC
TRBJ2-5 | TRBV5-1 | few | . | 14 | CASSLNLGQETQYF | TGCGCCAGCAGCTTGAATCTAGGTCAAGAGACCCAGTACTTC
TRBJ2-5 | TRBV20-1 | . | . | 16 | CSATRPLRAIQETQYF | TGCAGTGCTACCCGACCTCTCAGGGCTATTCAAGAGACCCAGTACTTC
TRBJ2-1 | TRBV11-2 | few | TRBD1 | 16 | CASSPGRGTGYNEQFF | TGTGCCAGCAGCCCCGGTCGGGGGACAGGATACAATGAGCAGTTCTTC
TRBJ1-3 | TRBV7-2 | few | . | 15 | CASSSSGFSGNTIYF | TGTGCCAGCAGCTCATCAGGATTCTCTGGAAACACCATATATTTT
TRBJ2-2 | TRBV14 | few | . | 16 | CASSQDVGLLTGELFF | TGTGCCAGCAGCCAAGATGTTGGCCTCCTCACCGGGGAGCTGTTTTTT
TRBJ1-5 | TRBV20-1 | . | . | 15 | CSARRQQGGNQPQHF | TGCAGTGCTCGCCGACAGCAGGGTGGCAATCAGCCCCAGCATTTT
TRBJ2-2 | TRBV6-4 | . | . | 14 | CASSQGGETGELFF | TGTGCCAGCAGCCAGGGAGGTGAAACCGGGGAGCTGTTTTTT
TRBJ1-6 | TRBV20-1 | . | . | 15 | CSARQSGSYNSPLHF | TGCAGCGCCCGACAGTCGGGGTCCTATAATTCACCCCTCCACTTT
TRBJ2-7 | TRBV20-1 | few | TRBD1 | 15 | CSARGGTGSPYEQYF | TGCAGTGCTAGAGGAGGGACAGGGAGCCCCTACGAGCAGTACTTC
TRBJ1-1 | TRBV6-2/TRBV6-3 | . | TRBD1 | 19 | CASNSQGARVQIGNTEAFF | TGTGCCAGCAATTCACAGGGGGCGCGTGTCCAGATAGGAAACACTGAAGCTTTCTTT
TRBJ1-6 | TRBV5-1 | . | . | 15 | CASSPQARENSPLHF | TGCGCCAGCAGCCCACAGGCCCGAGAAAATTCACCCCTCCACTTT
TRBJ1-4 | TRBV29-1 | . | . | 13 | CSAGGEPNEKLFF | TGCAGCGCCGGCGGGGAACCTAATGAAAAACTGTTTTTT